The entry below gives a single T cell receptor (beta chain) sequence along with its context. Its matching antigen is unknown. The sample originates from a study of T cell responses to AZD1222 COVID-19 vaccine. Study-level points and caveats: Spike regions recognized by vaccine-associated CD4 TCRs spanned the protein, led by 160-218 and 743-854. Repertoire collection took place solely once the T cell response had peaked. Regions left unmutated in variants are reportedly the target of nearly half of spike-specific TCRs. After two AZD1222 doses, spike-specific TCR breadth and depth rose versus day 0.

The data were produced by immunoSEQ multiplex PCR, yet TCRdb's version contains in-frame clones alone and is incomplete. The sample lists about 200,000 clones; around 94% were seen once. The germline gives CDR1 SGHTS, CDR2 YDEGEE. The ends were cut back, 0 bases at V and 3 bases at J, with 13 bases in the middle. The length of the CDR3 is 15 residues. The sequence was obtained from an adult who received the MenACWY meningococcal vaccine as a control. The starting material was peripheral blood, obtained 28 days after the second dose of the MenACWY control vaccine. The chain couples TRBV5-8 to TRBJ2-7; D is unresolved. The CDR3 nucleotides are TGTGCCAGCAGCTTGGGCCCCGGGTCCGGCTACGAGCAGTACTTC. Encoded protein: CASSLGPGSGYEQYF.